This T cell receptor (beta chain) was captured in a study of beta chain features in type 1 diabetes. Of note for this clone: The antigen is unknown.

Study-level points and caveats: Insertion counts at VDJ junctions were lower in type 1 diabetes patients, who also showed more deletions there.

Germline V gene data show CDR1 as MNHEY and CDR2 as SVGAGI. This CDR3 has 12 amino acids. V gave up 6 bases and J gave up 9 bases, with 13 bases separating them. Of the isolated RNA, all was reverse transcribed, and so the sequenced material was expressed TCRB transcripts. The data were produced by immunoSEQ multiplex PCR, yet TCRdb's version contains in-frame clones alone and is incomplete. The table includes about 260,000 clones, over 65% detected once. This TCR was recovered from a young man in good health. The sequenced sample consisted of naive CD4+ T cells from blood. V is TRBV6-5 and J is TRBJ2-3, with D maybe TRBD2 (6 bases). CDR3 in amino acids: CASRPDYRTQYF. CDR3 coding DNA: TGTGCCAGCAGGCCGGACTACCGCACGCAGTATTTT.